The 3 T cell receptor beta chains below were found in one sample sequenced in a study of technical replicates of blood from a handful of donors. Assay: immunoSEQ multiplex PCR; the TCRdb copy retains only in-frame clones and omits some. The sample has tens of thousands of clones; 80% to 95% are singletons. The sample consisted of T cells isolated from PBMCs. The receptors shown here come from a human donor in good health.

The chain combines TRBV7-9 with TRBJ2-1, with TRBD2 matching over 8 bases. Trimming at V came to 6 bases and at J to 3 bases, leaving 7 bases not matched to a gene. Germline-derived CDR1 and CDR2 are SEHNR and FQNEAQ (reference sequence). The CDR3 has 15 amino acids. The CDR3 loop reads CASSLSGSNYNEQFF. The CDR3 DNA sequence: TGTGCCAGCAGTTTAAGCGGGAGTAACTACAATGAGCAGTTCTTC.

This rearrangement joins TRBV4-3 to TRBJ2-2; 8 bases are shared with TRBD2. CDR1 LGHNA and CDR2 YSLEER come from the germline V gene. Losses at the gene ends were 3 bases for V and 5 bases for J; bases not matched to a gene: 2. The CDR3 contains 14 residues. CDR3 residues: CASSHREGTGELFF. CDR3 nucleotides: TGCGCCAGCAGCCATCGGGAGGGTACCGGGGAGCTGTTTTTT.

The V and J genes are TRBV6-5 and TRBJ1-1; 8 positions match TRBD1. The V segment lost 4 bases and the J segment 6 bases; nucleotides outside the gene matches: 7. The CDR3 has 14 residues. Germline V gene sequence: CDR1 MNHEY, CDR2 SVGAGI. The CDR3 bases are TGTGCCAGCAGTTCCGGGACAGGAGGTGCTGAAGCTTTCTTT. Its protein product is CASSSGTGGAEAFF.